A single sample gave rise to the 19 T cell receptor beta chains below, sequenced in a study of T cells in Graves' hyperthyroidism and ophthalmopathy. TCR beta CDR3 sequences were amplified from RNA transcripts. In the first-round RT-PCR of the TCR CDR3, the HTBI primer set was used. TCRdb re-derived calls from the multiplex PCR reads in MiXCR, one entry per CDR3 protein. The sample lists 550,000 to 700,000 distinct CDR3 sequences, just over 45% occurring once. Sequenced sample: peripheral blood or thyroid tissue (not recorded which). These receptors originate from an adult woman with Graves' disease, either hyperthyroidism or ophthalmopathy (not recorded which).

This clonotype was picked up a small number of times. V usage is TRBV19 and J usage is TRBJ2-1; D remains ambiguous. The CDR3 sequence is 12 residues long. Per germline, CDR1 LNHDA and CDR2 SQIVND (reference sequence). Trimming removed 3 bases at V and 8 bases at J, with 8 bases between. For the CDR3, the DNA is TGTGCCAGTAGTATGGTAAGGCATGAGCAGTTCTTC. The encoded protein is CASSMVRHEQFF. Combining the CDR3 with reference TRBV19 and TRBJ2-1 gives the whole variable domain DGGITQSPKYLFRKEGQNVTLSCEQNLNHDAMYWYRQDPGQGLRLIYYSQIVNDFQKGDIAEGYSVSREKKESFPLTVTSAQKNPTAFYLCASSMVRHEQFFGPGTRLTVL.

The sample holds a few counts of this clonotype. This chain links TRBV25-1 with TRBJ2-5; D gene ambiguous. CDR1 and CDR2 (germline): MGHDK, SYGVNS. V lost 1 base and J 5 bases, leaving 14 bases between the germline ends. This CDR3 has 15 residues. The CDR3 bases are TGTGCCAGCAGTGAATCGGTCTCCAACCCCGAGACCCAGTACTTC. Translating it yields CASSESVSNPETQYF.

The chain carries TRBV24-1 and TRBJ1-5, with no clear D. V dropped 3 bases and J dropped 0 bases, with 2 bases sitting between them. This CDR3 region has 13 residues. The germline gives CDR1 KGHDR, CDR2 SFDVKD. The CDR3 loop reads CATSDGSNQPQHF. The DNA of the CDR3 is TGTGCCACCAGTGATGGTAGCAATCAGCCCCAGCATTTT.

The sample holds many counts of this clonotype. CDR3 loop: CASSLAGAGTGELFF. CDR3 nucleotide sequence: TGCGCCAGCAGCTTAGCGGGAGCGGGCACCGGGGAGCTGTTTTTT. The rearrangement uses TRBV5-1 and TRBJ2-2; 8 bases align to TRBD2. V gave up 2 bases and J gave up 4 bases; unmatched junction bases: 4. CDR1 SGHRS and CDR2 YFSETQ come from the germline V gene. The CDR3 is 15 amino acids.

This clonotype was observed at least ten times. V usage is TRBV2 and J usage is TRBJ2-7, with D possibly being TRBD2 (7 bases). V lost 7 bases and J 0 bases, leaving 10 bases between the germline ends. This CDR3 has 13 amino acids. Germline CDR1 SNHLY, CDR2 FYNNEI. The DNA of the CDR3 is TGTGCCAGCACGGGGGGCCTCTCCTACGAGCAGTACTTC. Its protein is CASTGGLSYEQYF.

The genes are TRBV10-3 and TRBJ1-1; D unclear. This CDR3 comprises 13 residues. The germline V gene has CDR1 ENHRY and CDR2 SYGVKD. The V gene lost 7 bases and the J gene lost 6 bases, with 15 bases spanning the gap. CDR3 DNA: TGTGCCATCACAAGGGTGTGGGAGGCTGAAGCTTTCTTT. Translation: CAITRVWEAEAFF.

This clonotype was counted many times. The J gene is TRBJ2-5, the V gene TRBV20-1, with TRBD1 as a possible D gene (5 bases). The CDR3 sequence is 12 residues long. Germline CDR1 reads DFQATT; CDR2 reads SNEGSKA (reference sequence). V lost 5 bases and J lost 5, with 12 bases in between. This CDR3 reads CSAARSGETQYF. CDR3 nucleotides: TGCAGTGCTGCCCGATCAGGGGAGACCCAGTACTTC.

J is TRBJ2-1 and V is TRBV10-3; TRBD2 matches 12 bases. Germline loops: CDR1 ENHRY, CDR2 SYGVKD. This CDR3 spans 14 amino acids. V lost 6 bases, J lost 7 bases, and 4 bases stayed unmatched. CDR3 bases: TGTGCCATCAGCACTAGCGGGAGGATAAATGAGCAGTTCTTC. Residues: CAISTSGRINEQFF.

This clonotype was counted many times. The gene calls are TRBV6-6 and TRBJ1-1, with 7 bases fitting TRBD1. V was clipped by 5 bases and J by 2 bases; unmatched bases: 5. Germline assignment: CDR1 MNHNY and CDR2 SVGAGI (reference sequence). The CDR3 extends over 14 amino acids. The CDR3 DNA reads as TGTGCCAGCAGTAGGGACAGAATAAACACTGAAGCTTTCTTT. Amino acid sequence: CASSRDRINTEAFF.

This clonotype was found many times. The CDR3 DNA sequence: TGTGCCATCAGTGAGTCGGCCGGGACCTACGAGCAGTACTTC. Translated: CAISESAGTYEQYF. The gene calls are TRBV10-3 and TRBJ2-7; tentative D call: TRBD2 (5 bases). The germline gives CDR1 ENHRY, CDR2 SYGVKD. The CDR3 is made up of 14 amino acids. Trimming shortened V by 0 bases and J by 2 bases, and 8 bases separated the two germline ends.

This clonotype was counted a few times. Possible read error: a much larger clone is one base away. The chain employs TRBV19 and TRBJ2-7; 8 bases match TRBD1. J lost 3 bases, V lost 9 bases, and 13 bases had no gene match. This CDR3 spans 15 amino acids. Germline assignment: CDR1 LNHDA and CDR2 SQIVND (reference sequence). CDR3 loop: CASRTGTGKVYEQYF. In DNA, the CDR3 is TGTGCCAGCAGAACCGGGACAGGTAAAGTCTACGAGCAGTACTTC.

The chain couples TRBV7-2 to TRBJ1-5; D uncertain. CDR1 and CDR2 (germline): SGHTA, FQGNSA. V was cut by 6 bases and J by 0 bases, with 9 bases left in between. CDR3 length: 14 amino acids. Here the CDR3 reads CASSPAYSNQPQHF. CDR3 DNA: TGTGCCAGCAGTCCCGCCTATAGCAATCAGCCCCAGCATTTT.

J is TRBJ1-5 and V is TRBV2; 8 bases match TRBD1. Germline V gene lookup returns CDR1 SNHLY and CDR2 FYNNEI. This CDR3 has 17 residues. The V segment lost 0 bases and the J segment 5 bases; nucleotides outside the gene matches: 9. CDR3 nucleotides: TGTGCCAGCAGTGAAGCCCCGGACAGGGCGTTGGATCAGCCCCAGCATTTT. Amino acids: CASSEAPDRALDQPQHF.

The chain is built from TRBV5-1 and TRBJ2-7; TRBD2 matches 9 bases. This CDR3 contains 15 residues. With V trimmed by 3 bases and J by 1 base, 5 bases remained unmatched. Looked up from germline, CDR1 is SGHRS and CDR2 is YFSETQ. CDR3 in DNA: TGCGCCAGCAGCTCTAGCGGGAATCCTTCCTACGAGCAGTACTTC. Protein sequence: CASSSSGNPSYEQYF.

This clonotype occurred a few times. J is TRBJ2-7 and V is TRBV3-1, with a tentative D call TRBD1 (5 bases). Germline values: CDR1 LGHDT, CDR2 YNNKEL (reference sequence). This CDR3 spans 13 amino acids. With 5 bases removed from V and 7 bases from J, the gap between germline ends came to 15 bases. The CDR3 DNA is TGTGCCAGCAGCTTAAGACCGGCAGGGGAGCAGTACTTC. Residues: CASSLRPAGEQYF.

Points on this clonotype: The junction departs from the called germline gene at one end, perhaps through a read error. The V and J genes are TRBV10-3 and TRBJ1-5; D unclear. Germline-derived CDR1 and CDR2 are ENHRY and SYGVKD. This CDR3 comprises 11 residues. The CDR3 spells CASSEAGPQHF. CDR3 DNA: TGTGCCAGCAGTGAAGCGGGACCCCAGCATTTT.

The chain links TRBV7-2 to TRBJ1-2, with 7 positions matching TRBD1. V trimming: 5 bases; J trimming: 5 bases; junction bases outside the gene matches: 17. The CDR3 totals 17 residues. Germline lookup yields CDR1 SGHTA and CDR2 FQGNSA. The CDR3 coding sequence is TGTGCCAGCAGCCGAACGGGGGGACAGTGGGGAAAATATGGCTACACCTTC. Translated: CASSRTGGQWGKYGYTF.

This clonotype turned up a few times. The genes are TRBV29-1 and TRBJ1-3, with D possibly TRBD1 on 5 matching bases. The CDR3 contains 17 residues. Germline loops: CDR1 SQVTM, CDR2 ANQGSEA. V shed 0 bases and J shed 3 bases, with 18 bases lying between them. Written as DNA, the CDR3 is TGCAGCGTTGAAGATCGTCGGACCGGGACGGTTGGAAACACCATATATTTT. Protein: CSVEDRRTGTVGNTIYF.

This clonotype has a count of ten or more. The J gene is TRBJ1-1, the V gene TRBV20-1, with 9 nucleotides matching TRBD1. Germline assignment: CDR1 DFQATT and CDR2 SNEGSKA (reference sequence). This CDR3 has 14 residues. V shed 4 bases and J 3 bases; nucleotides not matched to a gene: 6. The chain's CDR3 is CSATVQGADTEAFF. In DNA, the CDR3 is TGCAGTGCTACAGTACAGGGGGCCGACACTGAAGCTTTCTTT.